This T cell receptor beta chain was identified during a study of patients and donors after allogeneic stem cell transplantation. TCRdb processed the RT-PCR reads anew with MiXCR; each CDR3 protein has one entry. The sample holds 200,000 to 250,000 distinct CDR3 sequences, over 12% seen once. This clonotype was found many times. Germline CDR1 is MGHDK and CDR2 is SYGVNS. The CDR3 length is 17 residues. Trimming pared 3 bases from V and 2 bases from J, leaving 17 bases between. The sequenced material came from blood, either unsorted or a sorted T cell fraction (not recorded which). This TCR was recovered from a human donor who was either an allogeneic HSCT recipient or a stem cell or donor lymphocyte infusion donor (not recorded which). It is not recorded whose cells these are; they may come from a transplant donor. This chain connects TRBV25-1 to TRBJ2-1; a possible D gene is TRBD2 (6 bases). This chain's CDR3 is CASSEPTAGITYNEQFF. The DNA of the CDR3 is TGTGCCAGCAGTGAGCCGACCGCGGGAATAACCTACAATGAGCAGTTCTTC.